This T cell receptor (beta chain) derives from a study of shared clonotypes between healthy human individuals. Across the whole study: Ranging from 18 to 49 in age, donors were two women and a few men. Points from the study as a whole: Memory subsets generally showed smaller estimated richness than naive subsets did. A small donor pool kept down the genetic and exposure-history diversity that was represented.

Terminally differentiated effector memory CD45RA+ cells were excluded by CCR7 positive selection of CD45RO-negative cells. The genomic DNA of each subset was split evenly across several immunoSEQ plates. Sequencing used immunoSEQ multiplex PCR; TCRdb keeps in-frame clones, though not all of them. This sample has roughly 850,000 clones, with approximately 97% found just once. In this sample, this clone turned up once. Its target is not known. Germline CDR1 SGHNT, CDR2 YYREEE (reference sequence). The CDR3 consists of 15 residues. Trimming removed 4 bases from V and 6 bases from J, with 20 bases in between.

The receptor was derived from a man in his thirties or forties in good health. Sequencing was done on a sample of naive CD8+ T cells sorted from blood. The rearrangement uses TRBV5-4 and TRBJ2-7; D is perhaps TRBD1 or TRBD2 (5 bases each). The CDR3 is CASSVSGTQAAEQYF. The DNA for the CDR3 is TGTGCCAGCAGCGTATCCGGGACCCAAGCTGCCGAGCAGTACTTC.